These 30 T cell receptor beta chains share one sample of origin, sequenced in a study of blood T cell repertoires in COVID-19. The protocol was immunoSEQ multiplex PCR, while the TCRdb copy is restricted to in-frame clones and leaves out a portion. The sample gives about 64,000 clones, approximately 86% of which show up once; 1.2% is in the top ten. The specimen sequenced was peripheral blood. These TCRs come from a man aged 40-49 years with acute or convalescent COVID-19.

The CDR3 reads CASSARDRTNQPQHF. The CDR3 nucleotides are TGTGCCAGCAGCGCCCGGGACAGGACCAATCAGCCCCAGCATTTT. The J gene is TRBJ1-5, the V gene TRBV7-2; 8 nucleotides align to TRBD1. The germline V gene encodes CDR1 SGHTA and CDR2 FQGNSA. V gave up 5 bases and J gave up 3 bases; unmatched junction bases: 6. The CDR3 covers 15 residues.

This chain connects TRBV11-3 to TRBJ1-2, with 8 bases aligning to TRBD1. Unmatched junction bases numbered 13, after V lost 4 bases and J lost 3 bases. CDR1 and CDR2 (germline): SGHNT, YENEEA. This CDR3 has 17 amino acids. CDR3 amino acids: CASSSPGGVGLDYGYTF. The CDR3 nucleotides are TGTGCCAGCAGCTCTCCAGGGGGCGTAGGATTGGACTATGGCTACACCTTC.

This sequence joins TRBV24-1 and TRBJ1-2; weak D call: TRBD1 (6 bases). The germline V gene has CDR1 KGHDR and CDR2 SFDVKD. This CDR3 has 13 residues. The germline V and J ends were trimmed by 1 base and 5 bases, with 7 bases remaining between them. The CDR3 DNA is TGTGCCACCAGTGATTTACAGGGTTATGGCTACACCTTC. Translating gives CATSDLQGYGYTF.

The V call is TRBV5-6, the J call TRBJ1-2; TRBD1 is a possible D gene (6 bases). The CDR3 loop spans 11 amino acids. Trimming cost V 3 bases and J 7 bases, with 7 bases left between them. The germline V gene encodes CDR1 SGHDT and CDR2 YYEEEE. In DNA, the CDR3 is TGTGCCAGCAGCTCAGGGGTTGGCTACACCTTC. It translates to CASSSGVGYTF.

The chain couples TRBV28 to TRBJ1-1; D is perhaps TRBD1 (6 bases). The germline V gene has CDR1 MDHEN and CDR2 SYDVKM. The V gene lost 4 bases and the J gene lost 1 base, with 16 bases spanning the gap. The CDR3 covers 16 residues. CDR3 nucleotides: TGTGCCAGCAGTTCAAGTAGGACAGCTGCGAACACTGAAGCTTTCTTT. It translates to CASSSSRTAANTEAFF.

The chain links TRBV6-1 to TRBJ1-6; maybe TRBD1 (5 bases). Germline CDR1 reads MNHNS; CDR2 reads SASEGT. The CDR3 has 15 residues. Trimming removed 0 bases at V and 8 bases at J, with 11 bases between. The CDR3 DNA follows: TGTGCCAGCAGTGAAGCGGGGGGAAGGGATTCACCCCTCCACTTT. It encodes CASSEAGGRDSPLHF.

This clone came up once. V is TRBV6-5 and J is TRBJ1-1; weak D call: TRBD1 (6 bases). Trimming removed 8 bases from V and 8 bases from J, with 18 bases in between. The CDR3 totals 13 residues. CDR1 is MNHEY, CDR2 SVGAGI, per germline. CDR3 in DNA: TGTGCCAGCTTCTGGACAGCGTCCCTAGAAGCTTTCTTT. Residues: CASFWTASLEAFF.

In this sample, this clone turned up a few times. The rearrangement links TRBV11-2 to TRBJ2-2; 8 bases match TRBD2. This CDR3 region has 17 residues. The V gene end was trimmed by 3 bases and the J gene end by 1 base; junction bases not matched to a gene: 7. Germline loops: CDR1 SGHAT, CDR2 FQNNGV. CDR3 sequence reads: CASSFRGGWVNTGELFF. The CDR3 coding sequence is TGTGCCAGCAGCTTCCGGGGGGGTTGGGTGAACACCGGGGAGCTGTTTTTT.

CDR3 sequence: CASSKRDRGAPLHF. Here the CDR3 DNA reads TGCGCCAGCAGCAAAAGGGACAGGGGTGCACCCCTCCACTTT. The chain is built from TRBV4-1 and TRBJ1-6, with 10 bases aligning to TRBD1. The CDR3 spans 14 residues. Per germline, CDR1 MGHRA and CDR2 YSYEKL. V was pared by 5 bases and J by 11 bases, with 6 bases of the junction left unmatched.

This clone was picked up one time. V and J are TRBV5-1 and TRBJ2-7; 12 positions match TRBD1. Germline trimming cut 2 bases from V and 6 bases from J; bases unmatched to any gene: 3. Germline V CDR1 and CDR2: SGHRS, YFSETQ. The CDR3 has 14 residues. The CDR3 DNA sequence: TGCGCCAGCAGCTTCGGGACAGGGGGCGTCGAGCAGTACTTC. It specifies CASSFGTGGVEQYF.

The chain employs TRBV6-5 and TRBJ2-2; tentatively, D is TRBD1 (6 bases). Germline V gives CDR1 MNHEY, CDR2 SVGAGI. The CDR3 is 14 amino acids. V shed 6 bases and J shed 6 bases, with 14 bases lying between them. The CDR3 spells CASRGDTESGELFF. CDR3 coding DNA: TGTGCCAGCAGGGGGGACACCGAGTCCGGGGAGCTGTTTTTT.

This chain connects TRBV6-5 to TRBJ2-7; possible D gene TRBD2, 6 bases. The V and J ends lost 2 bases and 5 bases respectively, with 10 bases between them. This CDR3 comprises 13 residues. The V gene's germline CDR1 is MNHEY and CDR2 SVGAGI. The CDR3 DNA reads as TGTGCCAGCAGTTACGGTCCGGGGGACGAGCAGTACTTC. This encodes CASSYGPGDEQYF.

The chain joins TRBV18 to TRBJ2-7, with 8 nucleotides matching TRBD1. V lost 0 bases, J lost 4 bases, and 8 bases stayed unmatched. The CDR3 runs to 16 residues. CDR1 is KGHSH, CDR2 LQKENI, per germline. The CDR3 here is CASSPPSGQGSYEQYF. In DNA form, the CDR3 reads TGTGCCAGCTCACCACCGTCAGGACAGGGTAGTTACGAGCAGTACTTC.

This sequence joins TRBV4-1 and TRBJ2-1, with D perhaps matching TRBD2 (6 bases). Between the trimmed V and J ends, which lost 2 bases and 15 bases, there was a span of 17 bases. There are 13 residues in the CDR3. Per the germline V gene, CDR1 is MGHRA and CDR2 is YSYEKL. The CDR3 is CASSQLAGTQAFF. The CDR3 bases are TGCGCCAGCAGCCAACTCGCCGGGACTCAGGCGTTCTTC.

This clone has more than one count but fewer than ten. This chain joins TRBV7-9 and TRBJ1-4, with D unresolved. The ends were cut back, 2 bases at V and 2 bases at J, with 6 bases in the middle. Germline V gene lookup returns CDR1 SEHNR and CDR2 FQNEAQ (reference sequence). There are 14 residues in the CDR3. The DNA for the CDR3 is TGTGCCAGCAGCTTAAGAGGGACTAATGAAAAACTGTTTTTT. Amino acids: CASSLRGTNEKLFF.

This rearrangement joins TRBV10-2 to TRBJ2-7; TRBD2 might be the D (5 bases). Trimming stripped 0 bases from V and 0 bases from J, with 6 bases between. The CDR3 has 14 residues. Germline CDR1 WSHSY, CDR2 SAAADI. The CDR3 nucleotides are TGCGCCAGCAGTGAGTCGGGAGTCTCCTACGAGCAGTACTTC. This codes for CASSESGVSYEQYF.

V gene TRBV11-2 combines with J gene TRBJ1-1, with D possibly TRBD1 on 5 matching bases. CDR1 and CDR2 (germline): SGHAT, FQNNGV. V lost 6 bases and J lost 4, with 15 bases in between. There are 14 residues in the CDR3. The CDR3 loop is CASRLSGGVTEAFF. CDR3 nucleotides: TGTGCCAGCAGACTATCCGGGGGGGTCACTGAAGCTTTCTTT. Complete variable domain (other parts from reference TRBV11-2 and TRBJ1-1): EAGVAQSPRYKIIEKRQSVAFWCNPISGHATLYWYQQILGQGPKLLIQFQNNGVVDDSQLPKDRFSAERLKGVDSTLKIQPAKLEDSAVYLCASRLSGGVTEAFFGQGTRLTVV.

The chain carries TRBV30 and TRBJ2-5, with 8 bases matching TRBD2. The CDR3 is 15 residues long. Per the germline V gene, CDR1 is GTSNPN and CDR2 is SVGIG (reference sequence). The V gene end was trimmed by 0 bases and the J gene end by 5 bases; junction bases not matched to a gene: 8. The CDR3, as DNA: TGTGCCTGGAGTGTAGGAGCGGGGGCCAGGGAGACCCAGTACTTC. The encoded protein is CAWSVGAGARETQYF.

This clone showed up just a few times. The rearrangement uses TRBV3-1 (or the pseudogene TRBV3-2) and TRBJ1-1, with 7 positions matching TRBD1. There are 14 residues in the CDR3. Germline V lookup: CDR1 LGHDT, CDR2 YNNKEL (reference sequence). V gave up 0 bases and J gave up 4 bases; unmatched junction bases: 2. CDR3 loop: CASSQDRGFTEAFF. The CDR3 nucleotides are TGTGCCAGCAGCCAAGACAGGGGGTTCACTGAAGCTTTCTTT.

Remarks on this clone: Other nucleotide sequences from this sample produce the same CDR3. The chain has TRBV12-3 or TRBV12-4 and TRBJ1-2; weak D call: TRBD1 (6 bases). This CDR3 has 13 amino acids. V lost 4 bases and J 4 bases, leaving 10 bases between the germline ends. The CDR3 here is CASSYQGTYGYTF. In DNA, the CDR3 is TGTGCCAGCAGTTACCAGGGGACCTATGGCTACACCTTC.

CDR3 nucleotide sequence: TGTGCCAGCAGAACCGCTAGCTCCTATAATTCACCCCTCCACTTT. It yields the protein CASRTASSYNSPLHF. V and J are TRBV27 and TRBJ1-6; D is unresolved. The CDR3 loop spans 15 amino acids. Between the trimmed V and J ends, which lost 6 bases and 0 bases, there was a span of 9 bases. CDR1 is MNHEY and CDR2 is SMNVEV in the germline V gene (reference sequence).

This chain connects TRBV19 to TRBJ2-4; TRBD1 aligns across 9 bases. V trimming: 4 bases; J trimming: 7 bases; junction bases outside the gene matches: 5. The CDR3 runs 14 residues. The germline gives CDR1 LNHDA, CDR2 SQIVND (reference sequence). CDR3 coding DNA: TGTGCCAGTAGTAACCGACAGGGGGAGAACATTCAGTACTTC. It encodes CASSNRQGENIQYF.

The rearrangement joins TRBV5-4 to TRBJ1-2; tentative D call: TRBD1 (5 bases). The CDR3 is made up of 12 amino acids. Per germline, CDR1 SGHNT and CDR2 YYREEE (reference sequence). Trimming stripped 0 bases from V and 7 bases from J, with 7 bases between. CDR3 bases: TGTGCCAGCAGCTTGGATGGGGCTGGCTACACCTTC. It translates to CASSLDGAGYTF.

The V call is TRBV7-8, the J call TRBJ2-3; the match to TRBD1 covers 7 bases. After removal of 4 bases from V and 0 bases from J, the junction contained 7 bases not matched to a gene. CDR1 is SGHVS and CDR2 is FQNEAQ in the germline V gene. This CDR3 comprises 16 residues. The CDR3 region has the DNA TGTGCCAGCAGCTCCCAGGGGGTGGAGAGCACAGATACGCAGTATTTT. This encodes CASSSQGVESTDTQYF.

The CDR3 loop reads CASSLARTGLAQPQHF. The CDR3 region has the DNA TGTGCCAGCAGTTTAGCCCGGACAGGGCTTGCTCAGCCCCAGCATTTT. The chain recombines TRBV28 with TRBJ1-5; 8 bases line up with TRBD1. Germline lookup yields CDR1 MDHEN and CDR2 SYDVKM. J lost 6 bases, V lost 2 bases, and 9 bases had no gene match. The CDR3 runs 16 residues.

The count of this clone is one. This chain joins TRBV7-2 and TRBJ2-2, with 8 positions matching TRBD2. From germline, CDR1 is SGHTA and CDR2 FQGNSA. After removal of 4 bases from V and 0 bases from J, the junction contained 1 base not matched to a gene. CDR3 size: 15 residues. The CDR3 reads CASSSGGANTGELFF. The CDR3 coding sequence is TGTGCCAGCAGCTCCGGGGGGGCGAACACCGGGGAGCTGTTTTTT.

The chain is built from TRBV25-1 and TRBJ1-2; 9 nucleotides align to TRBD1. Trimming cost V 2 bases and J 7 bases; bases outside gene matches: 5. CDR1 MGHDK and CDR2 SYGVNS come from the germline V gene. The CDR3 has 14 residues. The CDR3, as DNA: TGTGCCAGCAGTGAAACAGGGGGCCACGCTGGCTACACCTTC. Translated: CASSETGGHAGYTF.

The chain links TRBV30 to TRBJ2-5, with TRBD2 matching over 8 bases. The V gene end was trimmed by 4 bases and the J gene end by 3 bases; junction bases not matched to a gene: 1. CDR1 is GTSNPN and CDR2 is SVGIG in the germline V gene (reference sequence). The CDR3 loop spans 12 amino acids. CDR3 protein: CAWTRGEETQYF. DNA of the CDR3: TGTGCCTGGACGCGGGGGGAAGAGACCCAGTACTTC.

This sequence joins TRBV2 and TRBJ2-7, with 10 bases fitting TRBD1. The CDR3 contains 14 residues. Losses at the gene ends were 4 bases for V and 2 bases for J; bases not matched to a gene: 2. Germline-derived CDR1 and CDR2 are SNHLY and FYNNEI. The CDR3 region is CASSGQGAPYEQYF. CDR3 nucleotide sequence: TGTGCCAGCAGTGGACAGGGGGCTCCCTACGAGCAGTACTTC.

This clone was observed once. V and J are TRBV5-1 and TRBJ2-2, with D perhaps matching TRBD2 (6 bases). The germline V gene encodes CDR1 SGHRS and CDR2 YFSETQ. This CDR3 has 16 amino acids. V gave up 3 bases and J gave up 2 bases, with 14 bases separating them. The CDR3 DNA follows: TGCGCCAGCAGCTCCTTGAGGGGACTCAACACCGGGGAGCTGTTTTTT. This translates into CASSSLRGLNTGELFF.